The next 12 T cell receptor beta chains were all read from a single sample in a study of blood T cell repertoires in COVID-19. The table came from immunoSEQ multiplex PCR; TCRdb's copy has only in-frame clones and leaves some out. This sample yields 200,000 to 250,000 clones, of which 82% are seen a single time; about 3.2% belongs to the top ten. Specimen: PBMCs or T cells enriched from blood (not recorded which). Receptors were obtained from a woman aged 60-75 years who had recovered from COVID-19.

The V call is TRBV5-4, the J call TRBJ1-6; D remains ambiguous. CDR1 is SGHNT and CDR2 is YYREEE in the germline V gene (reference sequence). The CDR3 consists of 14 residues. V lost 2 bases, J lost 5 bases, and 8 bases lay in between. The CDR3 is CASSFVGHNSPLHF. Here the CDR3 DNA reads TGTGCCAGCAGCTTTGTTGGGCATAATTCACCCCTCCACTTT.

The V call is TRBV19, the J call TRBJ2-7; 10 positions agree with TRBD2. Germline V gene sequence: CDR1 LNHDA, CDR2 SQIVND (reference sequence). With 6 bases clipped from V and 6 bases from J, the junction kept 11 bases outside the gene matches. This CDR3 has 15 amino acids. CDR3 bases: TGTGCCAGTAGAAAAGGCCTAGCGGGGGCAGCCGAGCAGTACTTC. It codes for CASRKGLAGAAEQYF.

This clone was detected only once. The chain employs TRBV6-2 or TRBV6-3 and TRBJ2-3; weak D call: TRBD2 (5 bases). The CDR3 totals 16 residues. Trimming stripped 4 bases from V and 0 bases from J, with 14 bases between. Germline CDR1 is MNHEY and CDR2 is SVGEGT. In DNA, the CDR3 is TGTGCCAGCAGTTCCCCAACGACTACCAGCACAGATACGCAGTATTTT. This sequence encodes CASSSPTTTSTDTQYF.

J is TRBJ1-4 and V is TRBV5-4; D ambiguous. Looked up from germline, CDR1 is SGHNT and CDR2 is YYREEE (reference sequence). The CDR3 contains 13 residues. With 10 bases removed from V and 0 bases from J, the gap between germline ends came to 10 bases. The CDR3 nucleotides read TGTGCCTGGAGGGTTGCAACTAATGAAAAACTGTTTTTT. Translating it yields CAWRVATNEKLFF.

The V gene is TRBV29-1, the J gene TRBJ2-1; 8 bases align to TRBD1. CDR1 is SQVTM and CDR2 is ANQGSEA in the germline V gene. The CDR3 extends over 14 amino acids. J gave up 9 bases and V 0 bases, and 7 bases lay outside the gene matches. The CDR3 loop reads CSVEDRGRRSEQFF. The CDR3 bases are TGCAGCGTTGAAGACAGGGGGCGAAGGAGTGAGCAGTTCTTC.

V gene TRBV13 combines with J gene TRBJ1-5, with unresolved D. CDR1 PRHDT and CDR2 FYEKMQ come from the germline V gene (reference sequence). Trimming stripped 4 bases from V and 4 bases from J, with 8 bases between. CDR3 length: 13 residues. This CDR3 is CASSYPPNQPQHF. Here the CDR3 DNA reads TGTGCCAGCAGCTATCCCCCAAATCAGCCCCAGCATTTT.

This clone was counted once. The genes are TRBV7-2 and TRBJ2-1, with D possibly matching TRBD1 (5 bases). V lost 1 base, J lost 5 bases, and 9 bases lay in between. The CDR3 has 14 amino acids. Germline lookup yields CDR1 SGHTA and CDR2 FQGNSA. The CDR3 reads CASSLDRSNNEQFF. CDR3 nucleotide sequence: TGTGCCAGCAGCTTAGACAGGTCTAACAATGAGCAGTTCTTC.

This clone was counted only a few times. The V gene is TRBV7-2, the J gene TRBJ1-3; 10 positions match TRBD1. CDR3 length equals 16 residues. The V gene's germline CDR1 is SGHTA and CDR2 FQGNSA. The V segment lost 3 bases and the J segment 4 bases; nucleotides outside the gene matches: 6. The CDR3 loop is CASSLTGGRVGNTIYF. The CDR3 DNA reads TGTGCCAGCAGCTTGACAGGGGGCAGGGTGGGAAACACCATATATTTT.

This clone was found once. The CDR3 DNA is TGTGCCAGCAGCTTAGCAGCTCTAGCGAACACCGGGGAGCTGTTTTTT. It codes for CASSLAALANTGELFF. This chain connects TRBV7-2 to TRBJ2-2, with D uncertain. Germline V gene sequence: CDR1 SGHTA, CDR2 FQGNSA. V shed 0 bases and J shed 0 bases, with 8 bases lying between them. This CDR3 comprises 16 residues.

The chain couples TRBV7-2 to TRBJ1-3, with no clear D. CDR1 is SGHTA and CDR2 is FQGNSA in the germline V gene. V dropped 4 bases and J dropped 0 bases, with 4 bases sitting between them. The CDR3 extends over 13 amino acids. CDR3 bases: TGTGCCAGCAGCTCCTTCTCTGGAAACACCATATATTTT. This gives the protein CASSSFSGNTIYF. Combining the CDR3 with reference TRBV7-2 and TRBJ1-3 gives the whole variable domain GAGVSQSPSNKVTEKGKDVELRCDPISGHTALYWYRQSLGQGLEFLIYFQGNSAPDKSGLPSDRFSAERTGGSVSTLTIQRTQQEDSAVYLCASSSFSGNTIYFGEGSWLTVV.

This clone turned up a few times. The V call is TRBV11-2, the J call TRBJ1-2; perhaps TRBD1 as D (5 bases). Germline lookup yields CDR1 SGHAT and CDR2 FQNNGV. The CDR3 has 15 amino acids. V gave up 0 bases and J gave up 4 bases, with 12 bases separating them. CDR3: CASSLEPGMGYGYTF. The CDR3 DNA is TGTGCCAGCAGCTTAGAGCCAGGGATGGGCTATGGCTACACCTTC.

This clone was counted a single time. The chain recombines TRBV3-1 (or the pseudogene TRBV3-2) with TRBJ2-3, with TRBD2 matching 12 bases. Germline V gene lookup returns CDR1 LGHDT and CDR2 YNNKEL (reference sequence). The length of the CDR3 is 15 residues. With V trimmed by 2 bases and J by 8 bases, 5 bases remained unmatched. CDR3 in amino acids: CASSQSSGGGSTQYF. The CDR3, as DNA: TGTGCCAGCAGCCAATCTAGCGGGGGGGGATCTACGCAGTATTTT.